The 21 T cell receptor beta chains in this list originate from one sample, sequenced in a study of intratumoral heterogeneity in liver cancer. Sequencing used immunoSEQ multiplex PCR; TCRdb keeps in-frame clones, though not all of them. The sample includes 5,500 to 7,500 clones, around 68% seen only once; the top ten take approximately 23%. This material consisted of tumor-adjacent normal tissue, taken before any cancer treatment. These receptors were collected from a man between 65 and 85 years old with hepatocellular carcinoma.

The chain recombines TRBV7-9 with TRBJ2-1; 10 positions match TRBD1. CDR1 is SEHNR and CDR2 is FQNEAQ in the germline V gene (reference sequence). The junction had 4 bases not matched to a gene; V was cut back by 4 bases and J by 7 bases. The CDR3 length is 14 residues. CDR3 in amino acids: CASSWDRGRNEQFF. The CDR3 DNA sequence: TGTGCCAGCAGCTGGGACAGGGGTCGTAATGAGCAGTTCTTC.

This sequence joins TRBV9 and TRBJ1-2, with D uncertain. The V gene's germline CDR1 is SGDLS and CDR2 YYNGEE. The CDR3 has 13 amino acids. The V gene lost 2 bases and the J gene lost 4 bases, with 9 bases spanning the gap. CDR3 region: CASSVRESYGYTF. In DNA, the CDR3 is TGTGCCAGCAGCGTCCGGGAAAGCTATGGCTACACCTTC.

The J gene is TRBJ2-1, the V gene TRBV24-1; D gene ambiguous. The V and J ends lost 1 base and 3 bases respectively, with 12 bases between them. CDR1 and CDR2 (germline): KGHDR, SFDVKD. CDR3 size: 16 residues. The CDR3, as DNA: TGTGCCACCAGTGATTTCGAGAGAGAGGTCTACAATGAGCAGTTCTTC. Residues: CATSDFEREVYNEQFF.

This chain connects TRBV9 to TRBJ2-6; D remains ambiguous. V was trimmed by 3 bases and J by 2 bases, leaving 6 bases between them. CDR3 length: 14 amino acids. Germline assignment: CDR1 SGDLS and CDR2 YYNGEE. The CDR3 bases are TGTGCCAGCAGCGCAGTACCTGGGGCCAACGTCCTGACTTTC. This translates into CASSAVPGANVLTF.

The chain couples TRBV28 to TRBJ1-2, with 7 bases that match TRBD1. Germline values: CDR1 MDHEN, CDR2 SYDVKM. Trimming at V came to 8 bases and at J to 0 bases, leaving 6 bases not matched to a gene. The CDR3 has 14 residues. In nucleotides, the CDR3 is TGTGCCAGCCGCCAGGGGGGAACTAACTATGGCTACACCTTC. Translated, it gives CASRQGGTNYGYTF.

This clone was seen a handful of times. The chain carries TRBV6-6 and TRBJ2-1; perhaps TRBD1 as D (5 bases). The CDR3 consists of 13 residues. V lost 2 bases and J 3 bases, leaving 5 bases between the germline ends. Germline V gene data show CDR1 as MNHNY and CDR2 as SVGAGI (reference sequence). CDR3 bases: TGTGCCAGCAGTTACGACAGCTACAATGAGCAGTTCTTC. Translation gives CASSYDSYNEQFF.

The chain links TRBV2 to TRBJ2-5; D is undetermined. V dropped 2 bases and J dropped 6 bases, with 10 bases sitting between them. The germline V gene encodes CDR1 SNHLY and CDR2 FYNNEI. There are 13 residues in the CDR3. CDR3: CASSEHPNQTQYF. In DNA, the CDR3 is TGTGCCAGCAGTGAACACCCCAATCAGACCCAGTACTTC.

This clone was counted a few times. The V and J genes are TRBV6-6 and TRBJ2-5; TRBD1 agrees at 10 bases. Germline V CDR1 and CDR2: MNHNY, SVGAGI (reference sequence). V dropped 6 bases and J dropped 7; count of bases not matched to a gene: 5. The CDR3 contains 13 residues. The chain's CDR3 is CASSVDRGGTQYF. The CDR3 DNA reads as TGTGCCAGCAGCGTGGACAGGGGGGGGACCCAGTACTTC.

The chain uses TRBV5-6 and TRBJ1-5; D perhaps matches TRBD1 (6 bases). Germline V gives CDR1 SGHDT, CDR2 YYEEEE. This CDR3 is built from 14 residues. V was shortened by 3 bases and J by 3 bases, with 10 bases between the two germline ends. The CDR3 DNA follows: TGTGCCAGCAGCTCGGACAGATACAATCAGCCCCAGCATTTT. As protein: CASSSDRYNQPQHF.

The rearrangement links TRBV6-1 to TRBJ1-2, with no clear D. Germline lookup yields CDR1 MNHNS and CDR2 SASEGT. V was trimmed by 3 bases and J by 2 bases, leaving 7 bases between them. The CDR3 spans 13 residues. CDR3 in amino acids: CASSERKNYGYTF. Here the CDR3 DNA reads TGTGCCAGCAGTGAGAGGAAAAACTATGGCTACACCTTC.

This chain links TRBV30 with TRBJ1-4; unclear D gene. The germline gives CDR1 GTSNPN, CDR2 SVGIG (reference sequence). The CDR3 has 14 residues. The V end was cut by 0 bases, the J end by 3 bases, with 8 bases between. The CDR3 bases are TGTGCCTGGAGTGTGAAGGGATCTAATGAAAAACTGTTTTTT. Residues: CAWSVKGSNEKLFF. Full variable domain (rest looked up from reference TRBV30 and TRBJ1-4): SQTIHQWPATLVQPVGSPLSLECTVEGTSNPNLYWYRQAAGRGLQLLFYSVGIGQISSEVPQNLSASRPQDRQFILSSKKLLLSDSGFYLCAWSVKGSNEKLFFGSGTQLSVL.

The chain is built from TRBV6-6 and TRBJ2-3; 9 bases agree with TRBD2. The CDR3 sequence is 16 residues long. Germline values: CDR1 MNHNY, CDR2 SVGAGI (reference sequence). V lost 3 bases to trimming and J lost 4 bases; unmatched junction nucleotides: 8. The CDR3 DNA is TGTGCCAGCAGTTATCTAAGACTAGCGGTTTCAGATACGCAGTATTTT. Its protein is CASSYLRLAVSDTQYF.

The chain couples TRBV6-2 or TRBV6-3 to TRBJ1-3; possibly TRBD1 for D (5 bases). Trimming left V 1 base short and J 0 bases short, with 7 bases between. This CDR3 is built from 15 residues. Germline CDR1 MNHEY, CDR2 SVGEGT. CDR3 sequence reads: CASSYYRPSGNTIYF. Written as DNA, the CDR3 is TGTGCCAGCAGTTACTACAGGCCCTCTGGAAACACCATATATTTT.

This rearrangement joins TRBV19 to TRBJ1-4, with 7 nucleotides matching TRBD1. Trimming at V came to 6 bases and at J to 5 bases, leaving 9 bases not matched to a gene. This CDR3 region has 15 residues. CDR1 is LNHDA, CDR2 SQIVND, per germline (reference sequence). The CDR3 here is CASSYGQDLNEKLFF. The CDR3 nucleotides are TGTGCCAGTAGCTACGGACAGGACCTAAATGAAAAACTGTTTTTT.

The chain uses TRBV7-3 and TRBJ2-1; 8 bases are shared with TRBD2. Trimming at V came to 2 bases and at J to 8 bases, leaving 20 bases not matched to a gene. The CDR3 runs 19 residues. Germline V gene lookup returns CDR1 SGHTA and CDR2 FQGTGA. The CDR3 DNA reads as TGTGCCAGCAGCTTACCCAAATCTCCGGCAAGCGGGGGTCCCCATGAGCAGTTCTTC. Residues: CASSLPKSPASGGPHEQFF. Full variable domain (remainder filled in from reference TRBV7-3 and TRBJ2-1): GAGVSQTPSNKVTEKGKYVELRCDPISGHTALYWYRQSLGQGPEFLIYFQGTGAADDSGLPNDRFFAVRPEGSVSTLKIQRTERGDSAVYLCASSLPKSPASGGPHEQFFGPGTRLTVL.

V usage is TRBV5-4 and J usage is TRBJ2-2; D unresolved. From germline, CDR1 is SGHNT and CDR2 YYREEE (reference sequence). CDR3 length: 17 amino acids. The ends were cut back, 1 base at V and 0 bases at J, with 13 bases in the middle. Here the CDR3 DNA reads TGTGCCAGCAGCTTGAACCCAGGCCCCTCGAACACCGGGGAGCTGTTTTTT. Amino acids: CASSLNPGPSNTGELFF.

This clone was observed once. The chain is built from TRBV6-5 and TRBJ2-3; 7 bases map to TRBD1. The CDR3 contains 14 residues. The ends lost 4 bases at V and 5 bases at J; junction bases unmatched: 6. Looked up from germline, CDR1 is MNHEY and CDR2 is SVGAGI. This chain's CDR3 is CASSFRQGGDTQYF. The DNA for the CDR3 is TGTGCCAGCAGTTTTCGACAGGGTGGAGATACGCAGTATTTT.

The chain links TRBV6-5 to TRBJ1-1; D is unclear. Trimming removed 2 bases at V and 6 bases at J, with 7 bases between. This CDR3 is built from 12 residues. CDR1 and CDR2 (germline): MNHEY, SVGAGI. The CDR3 sequence: CASSYGKSEAFF. The DNA for the CDR3 is TGTGCCAGCAGTTACGGAAAATCTGAAGCTTTCTTT.

The genes are TRBV2 and TRBJ1-3; D is unclear. V lost 6 bases to trimming and J lost 0 bases, with 15 bases between them. The CDR3 length is 16 residues. Germline assignment: CDR1 SNHLY and CDR2 FYNNEI. The CDR3 sequence is CASRAVTFSSGNTIYF. DNA of the CDR3: TGTGCCAGCAGGGCCGTTACCTTCAGCTCTGGAAACACCATATATTTT.

The chain uses TRBV25-1 and TRBJ1-1; D is uncertain. Germline CDR1 MGHDK, CDR2 SYGVNS. The V gene lost 5 bases and the J gene lost 3 bases, with 7 bases spanning the gap. This CDR3 is built from 12 residues. The CDR3 DNA sequence: TGTGCCAGCAGTAGGCTGGACACTGAAGCTTTCTTT. Its protein product is CASSRLDTEAFF.

The gene calls are TRBV29-1 and TRBJ1-1, with D unclear. The germline CDR1 and CDR2 sequences are SQVTM and ANQGSEA. The CDR3 runs to 13 residues. Trimming took 6 bases from V and 3 from J, leaving 14 bases between them. CDR3 residues: CSVPAASYTEAFF. The DNA of the CDR3 is TGCAGCGTCCCCGCGGCGTCGTACACTGAAGCTTTCTTT.